The rows below give T cell receptor beta chains drawn from one sample of a study of T cell repertoires in cytomegalovirus infection. TCRdb redid the calling of the reads with MiXCR, one entry per CDR3 protein. This repertoire shows about 160,000 distinct CDR3 sequences, about 20% found once; its top ten account for roughly 25%. Their antigens are not known. Here the sequenced sample was CD8+ T cells from cultured PBMCs, taken from culture after CMV antigen stimulation. Receptor source: a human donor in good health (CMV status not recorded). Some clones in this sample may be carry-over from other donors' samples. The CDR3 runs from the conserved cysteine through the conserved F or W. Each record gives: D gene, V gene, clone size, J gene, CDR3 protein, CDR3 DNA. A D gene is named only where the DNA matches it firmly. The listing skips clone size in some rows; elsewhere it reads once, few, many or a size class.

TRBD2	TRBV7-8	few	TRBJ2-1	CASSTGLAGSYNEQFF	TGTGCCAGCAGCACCGGACTAGCGGGGTCGTACAATGAGCAGTTCTTC
TRBD2	TRBV13	NA	TRBJ2-7	CASGAGGLYEQYF	TGTGCCAGCGGGGCGGGGGGCCTCTACGAGCAGTACTTC
TRBD1	TRBV6-1	NA	TRBJ2-7	CASSLQSRGREQYF	TGTGCCAGCAGTTTACAGTCGAGGGGGCGCGAGCAGTACTTC
TRBD1	TRBV5-7	once	TRBJ1-1	CANSLFPPGQGVGTEAFF	TGTGCCAACAGCTTGTTCCCCCCGGGACAGGGGGTTGGGACTGAAGCTTTCTTT
NA	TRBV7-2	NA	TRBJ2-3	CASSLNPRDRAYADTQYF	TGTGCCAGCAGCTTAAACCCCCGGGACCGCGCCTATGCGGATACGCAGTATTTT
NA	TRBV7-8	few	TRBJ2-4	CASSSRDGSLAKNIQYF	TGTGCCAGCAGCTCGCGGGACGGGTCCCTAGCCAAAAACATTCAGTACTTC
NA	TRBV7-2	few	TRBJ2-1	CASSLVVEQFF	TGTGCCAGCAGCTTAGTGGTTGAGCAGTTCTTC
NA	TRBV6-6	NA	TRBJ1-5	CASSYPGPGQPQHF	TGTGCCAGCAGTTACCCAGGGCCGGGGCAGCCCCAGCATTTT
NA	TRBV6-8	few	TRBJ1-2	CASGSSWGGDYGYTF	TGTGCCAGCGGTTCGAGTTGGGGGGGGGACTATGGCTACACCTTC
NA	TRBV2	few	TRBJ1-1	CASIREGAEAFF	TGTGCCAGCATCCGAGAGGGAGCTGAAGCTTTCTTT
NA	TRBV6-5	many	TRBJ1-6	CASNYRITDSPLHF	TGTGCCAGCAATTACAGAATTACGGATTCACCCCTCCACTTT
NA	TRBV7-2	NA	TRBJ2-2	CASSLWAPDAGELFF	TGTGCCAGCAGCTTATGGGCTCCTGATGCCGGGGAGCTGTTTTTT
TRBD1	TRBV7-8	few	TRBJ1-5	CASRRQGWNQPQHF	TGTGCCAGCAGGCGACAGGGCTGGAATCAGCCCCAGCATTTT
NA	TRBV7-2	NA	TRBJ1-1	CASSYPTGFLNTEAFF	TGTGCCAGCAGCTACCCAACAGGGTTCCTGAACACTGAAGCTTTCTTT
NA	TRBV7-9	NA	TRBJ1-5	CASSPGDRSGQPQHF	TGTGCCAGCAGCCCTGGTGACAGGTCGGGGCAGCCCCAGCATTTT
NA	TRBV7-2	NA	TRBJ2-3	CASSHRTTSTDTQYF	TGTGCCAGCAGCCACCGGACTACCTCGACAGATACGCAGTATTTT
TRBD1	TRBV19	few	TRBJ1-2	CASSLGTGYGYTF	TGTGCCAGTAGCCTCGGGACAGGCTATGGCTACACCTTC
NA	TRBV7-9	NA	TRBJ1-5	CASSDTGRNQPQHF	TGTGCCAGCAGCGATACGGGGAGGAATCAGCCCCAGCATTTT
TRBD2	TRBV9	NA	TRBJ2-7	CASSPWEGSYEQYF	TGTGCCAGCAGCCCGTGGGAGGGGAGCTACGAGCAGTACTTC
NA	TRBV4-2	few	TRBJ1-6	CASSQSTPSYNSPLHF	TGTGCCAGCAGCCAATCAACGCCTAGTTATAATTCACCCCTCCACTTT
NA	TRBV6-1	NA	TRBJ2-3	CASSHRPVSSIDSTDTQYF	TGTGCCAGCAGTCATAGACCAGTTTCTTCCATCGACAGCACAGATACGCAGTATTTT
NA	TRBV6-2/TRBV6-3	many	TRBJ2-7	CASSPGSYEQYF	TGTGCCAGCAGCCCCGGGTCCTACGAGCAGTACTTC
NA	TRBV14	NA	TRBJ1-2	CASSQEDGPRGYTF	TGTGCCAGCAGCCAAGAAGACGGGCCTCGGGGCTACACCTTC
NA	TRBV7-9	NA	TRBJ1-1	CASSLGRGVTEAFF	TGTGCCAGCAGCTTAGGTAGAGGGGTCACTGAAGCTTTCTTT
TRBD1	TRBV19	NA	TRBJ1-1	CASSIKDRGYTEAFF	TGTGCCAGTAGTATTAAGGACAGGGGATACACTGAAGCTTTCTTT
NA	TRBV20-1	NA	TRBJ2-2	CSARALTGNTGELFF	TGCAGTGCTAGAGCCTTGACAGGGAACACCGGGGAGCTGTTTTTT